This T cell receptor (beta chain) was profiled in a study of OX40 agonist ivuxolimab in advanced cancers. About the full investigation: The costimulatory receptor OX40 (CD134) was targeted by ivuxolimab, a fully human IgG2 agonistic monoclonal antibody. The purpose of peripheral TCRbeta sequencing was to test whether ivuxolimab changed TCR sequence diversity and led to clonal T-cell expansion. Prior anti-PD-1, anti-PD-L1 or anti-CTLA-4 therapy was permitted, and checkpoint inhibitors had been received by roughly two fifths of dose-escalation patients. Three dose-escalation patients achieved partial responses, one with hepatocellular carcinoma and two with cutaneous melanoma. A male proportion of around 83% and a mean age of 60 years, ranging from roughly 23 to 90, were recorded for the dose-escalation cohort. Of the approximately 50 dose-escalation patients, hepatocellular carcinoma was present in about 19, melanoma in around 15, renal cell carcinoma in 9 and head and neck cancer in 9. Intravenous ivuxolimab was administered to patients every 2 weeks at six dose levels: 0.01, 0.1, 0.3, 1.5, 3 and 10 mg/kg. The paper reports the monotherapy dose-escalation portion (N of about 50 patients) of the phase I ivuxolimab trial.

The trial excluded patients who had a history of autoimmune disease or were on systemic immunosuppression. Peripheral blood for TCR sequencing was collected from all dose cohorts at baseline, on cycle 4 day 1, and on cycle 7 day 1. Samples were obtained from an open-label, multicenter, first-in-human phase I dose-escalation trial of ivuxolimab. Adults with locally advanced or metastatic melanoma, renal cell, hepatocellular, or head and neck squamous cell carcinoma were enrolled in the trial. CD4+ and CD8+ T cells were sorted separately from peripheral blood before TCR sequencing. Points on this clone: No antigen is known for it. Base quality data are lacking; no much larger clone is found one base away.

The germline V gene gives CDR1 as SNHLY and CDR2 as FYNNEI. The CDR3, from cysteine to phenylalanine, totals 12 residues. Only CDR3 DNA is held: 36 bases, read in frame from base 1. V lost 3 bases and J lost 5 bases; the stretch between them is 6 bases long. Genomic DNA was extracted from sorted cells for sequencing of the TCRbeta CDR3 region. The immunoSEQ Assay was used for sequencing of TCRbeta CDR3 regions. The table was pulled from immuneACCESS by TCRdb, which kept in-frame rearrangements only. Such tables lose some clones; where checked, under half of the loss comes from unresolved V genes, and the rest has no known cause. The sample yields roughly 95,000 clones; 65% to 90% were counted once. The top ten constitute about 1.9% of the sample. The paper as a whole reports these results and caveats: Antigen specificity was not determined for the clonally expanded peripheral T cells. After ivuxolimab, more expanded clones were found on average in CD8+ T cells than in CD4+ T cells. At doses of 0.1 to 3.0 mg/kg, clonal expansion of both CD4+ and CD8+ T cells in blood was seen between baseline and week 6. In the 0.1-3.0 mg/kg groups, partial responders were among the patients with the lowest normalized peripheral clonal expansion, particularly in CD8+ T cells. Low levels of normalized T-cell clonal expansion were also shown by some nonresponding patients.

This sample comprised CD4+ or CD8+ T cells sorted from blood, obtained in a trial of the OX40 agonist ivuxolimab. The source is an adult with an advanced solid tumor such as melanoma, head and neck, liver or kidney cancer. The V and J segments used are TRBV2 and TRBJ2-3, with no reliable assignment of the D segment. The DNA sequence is TGTGCCAGCAGTGATTTTGTAGATACGCAGTATTTT. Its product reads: CASSDFVDTQYF.